This T cell receptor (beta chain) was captured in a study of regulatory T cells in long-lasting Graves disease. Turning to the study itself: Those Graves' patients who were newly diagnosed had been on antithyroid drugs under 3 months.

Arm-PCR with iRepertoire HTBI primers amplified the CDR3 regions for these TCR beta libraries. TCRdb ran MiXCR on the multiplex PCR reads and lists one entry per CDR3 protein. The profile shows fewer than 500,000 distinct CDR3 sequences, roughly 16% of them singletons. A remark on this clonotype: As yet, its antigen is unknown. This may be a read error: a much more frequent sequence differs by one nucleotide. This CDR3 fails to terminate in the conserved phenylalanine or tryptophan, so it likely reflects a read error.

The time point is: newly diagnosed GD, antithyroid drugs for less than 3 months. Making the TCR library involved RNA that had been extracted from PBMCs. Peripheral blood, Nine milliliters per patient, was collected in EDTA tubes. V lost 1 base, J lost 5 bases, and 11 bases lay in between. The CDR3 runs to 14 residues. Germline assignment: CDR1 SGHTA and CDR2 FQGNSA. Study conclusions and caveats: Persistent Graves' cases showed lower TCR diversity than newly diagnosed cases.

In addition, the sample was reused for a study of T cells in Graves' hyperthyroidism and ophthalmopathy. That work adds: Each patient was aged 18 to 65 and had newly diagnosed hyperthyroidism of under 2 months' duration.

The receptor comes from a middle-aged man with Graves disease. Here the sequenced sample was peripheral blood mononuclear cells (PBMCs), taken at new diagnosis, from a patient treated with antithyroid drugs. The chain employs TRBV7-2 and TRBJ1-1; weak D call: TRBD1 (6 bases). CDR3 DNA sequence: TGTGCCAGCAGCTTAGAGGGGGGAAGGACTGAAGCTTTCCTT. Protein sequence: CASSLEGGRTEAFL.